Given below is one TCR beta chain in context. The data derive from a study of blood T cell repertoires in COVID-19. On the study more broadly: Acute and convalescent COVID-19 samples came from the United States, Italy and Spain.

The authors' processing: Reference gene primer amplification gave estimated nucleated cell counts. The protocol was immunoSEQ multiplex PCR, while the TCRdb copy is restricted to in-frame clones and leaves out a portion. That table furnishes V, J and clone size, whereas the DNA furnished D and trimming. The sample has approximately 220,000 clones, 80% to 90% seen once. In assigning cohorts, the study relied on participant-reported clinical history. Up to 2 weeks before entering the study, exposed participants had met a COVID-19 case. Trimming stripped 2 bases from V and 2 bases from J, with 4 bases between. Germline V gene lookup returns CDR1 MGHDK and CDR2 SYGVNS. This CDR3 has 12 residues.

The TCR originated in a woman aged 40 to 55 who had been exposed to COVID-19. The chain employs TRBV25-1 and TRBJ2-7; no firm D call. Input material: PBMCs or T cells enriched from blood (not recorded which). Here the CDR3 DNA reads TGTGCCAGCAGTGAACAGGCCTACGAGCAGTACTTC. It translates to CASSEQAYEQYF.